The rows below give T cell receptor beta chains drawn from one sample of a study of blood T cell repertoires in COVID-19. The method was immunoSEQ multiplex PCR; TCRdb's version includes in-frame clones alone and lacks a portion of them. Of some 69,000 clones in the sample, roughly 79% are singletons; the top ten hold 40% to 50%. Material for sequencing was peripheral blood. These TCRs come from a human donor in a cohort sampled during active COVID-19. Both conserved end residues are part of each CDR3. The order of the fields is J gene, clone size, V gene, D gene, CDR3 DNA, CDR3 protein. D genes are given only for firm matches. The size entry is marked missing in some rows and otherwise reads once, few, many or a size class.

J: TRBJ2-6
size: NA
V: TRBV5-6
D: TRBD2
DNA: TGTGCCAGCAGCCGACGGGGGGGCGCTGGGGCCAACGTCCTGACTTTC
CDR3: CASSRRGGAGANVLTF

J: TRBJ2-1
size: few
V: TRBV19
D: TRBD2
DNA: TGTGCCAGTACCCTGGGACTAGCCAGGGGTGAGCAGTTCTTC
CDR3: CASTLGLARGEQFF

J: TRBJ2-7
size: NA
V: TRBV5-1
D: NA
DNA: TGCGCCAGCAGCTTGGACGAGCCCTACGAGCAGTACTTC
CDR3: CASSLDEPYEQYF

J: TRBJ2-3
size: NA
V: TRBV5-1
D: NA
DNA: TGCGCCACTTCGGGGTTTTCTAGCACAGATACGCAGTATTTT
CDR3: CATSGFSSTDTQYF

J: TRBJ2-1
size: NA
V: TRBV5-1
D: NA
DNA: TGCGCCAGCAGCTTCGACAATGGTGAGCAGTTCTTC
CDR3: CASSFDNGEQFF

J: TRBJ1-1
size: NA
V: TRBV21-1
D: NA
DNA: TGTGCCAGCAGCAAGGAGATCGACAGAAACACTGAAGCTTTCTTT
CDR3: CASSKEIDRNTEAFF

J: TRBJ2-4
size: NA
V: TRBV6-5
D: TRBD1
DNA: TGTGCCAGCAGCTCAGGGGGCGCCAAAAACATTCAGTACTTC
CDR3: CASSSGGAKNIQYF

J: TRBJ2-7
size: NA
V: TRBV2
D: TRBD1
DNA: TGTGCCAGCAGGGCCGGGACAGGGACCGAGCAGTACTTC
CDR3: CASRAGTGTEQYF

J: TRBJ1-5
size: NA
V: TRBV7-2
D: NA
DNA: TGTGCCAGCAGCTTAGATCGGGGGGCCTATCAGCCCCAGCATTTT
CDR3: CASSLDRGAYQPQHF

J: TRBJ1-5
size: NA
V: TRBV27
D: TRBD1
DNA: TGTGCCAGCAGTCAAGGAGGGACAGCACTAAATCAGCCCCAGCATTTT
CDR3: CASSQGGTALNQPQHF

J: TRBJ2-5
size: NA
V: TRBV5-6
D: NA
DNA: TGTGCCAGCAGCTTGGTTCTTGGGGTCGACAGGAGAGAGACCCAGTACTTC
CDR3: CASSLVLGVDRRETQYF

J: TRBJ2-3
size: few
V: TRBV5-1
D: NA
DNA: TGCGCCAGCAGCTTGGGAGTAGATACGCAGTATTTT
CDR3: CASSLGVDTQYF

J: TRBJ2-5
size: once
V: TRBV5-6
D: TRBD2
DNA: TGTGCCAGCAGTCCAGGACTAGCGGGGAGGGCGGGAGAGACCCAGTACTTC
CDR3: CASSPGLAGRAGETQYF

J: TRBJ2-2
size: NA
V: TRBV4-2
D: TRBD1
DNA: TGTGCCAGCAGCCAAGATCAATGGGGTGGGACAGGGAACACCGGGGAGCTGTTTTTT
CDR3: CASSQDQWGGTGNTGELFF

J: TRBJ1-5
size: NA
V: TRBV9
D: NA
DNA: TGTGCCAGCAGCGTAGCCGACAGTAGCAATCAGCCCCAGCATTTT
CDR3: CASSVADSSNQPQHF

J: TRBJ2-7
size: few
V: TRBV20-1
D: NA
DNA: TGCAGTGCTAGTGGCGGATCCTCCTACGAGCAGTACTTC
CDR3: CSASGGSSYEQYF

J: TRBJ2-1
size: NA
V: TRBV7-9
D: TRBD2
DNA: TGTGCCAGCAGCTTAGCGGCGGGGGGAGAGCAGTTCTTC
CDR3: CASSLAAGGEQFF

J: TRBJ2-1
size: NA
V: TRBV7-2
D: TRBD2
DNA: TGTGCCAGCAGCTCGAATTTAGCGGGGGGGTCCAATGAGCAGTTCTTC
CDR3: CASSSNLAGGSNEQFF

J: TRBJ2-7
size: NA
V: TRBV5-6
D: TRBD2
DNA: TGTGCCAGCAGCCGGGGGGTAGGTGAAGCATACTACGAGCAGTACTTC
CDR3: CASSRGVGEAYYEQYF

J: TRBJ1-3
size: medium-sized
V: TRBV23-1
D: TRBD1
DNA: TGCGCCAGCAGTCACCGGGGACAGGGGTCTGGAAACACCATATATTTT
CDR3: CASSHRGQGSGNTIYF

J: TRBJ2-7
size: NA
V: TRBV27
D: NA
DNA: TGTGCCAGCAGTTTCATCACGGGAGCAGAGGAGCAGTACTTC
CDR3: CASSFITGAEEQYF

J: TRBJ2-7
size: NA
V: TRBV7-2
D: NA
DNA: TGTGCCAGCAGCTTAACTAGCTTCGAGCAGTACTTC
CDR3: CASSLTSFEQYF

J: TRBJ2-2
size: NA
V: TRBV6-5
D: NA
DNA: TGTGCCAGCAGTTACGGGGAGCTGGGGGAGCTGTTTTTT
CDR3: CASSYGELGELFF

J: TRBJ2-7
size: NA
V: TRBV5-6
D: NA
DNA: TGTGCCAGCAGCTTTGGCAGGGGATGGTCCTACGAGCAGTACTTC
CDR3: CASSFGRGWSYEQYF

J: TRBJ2-6
size: NA
V: TRBV27
D: NA
DNA: TGTGCCAGCAGTTTATCGAGGGGGGGCGCTGGGGCCAACGTCCTGACTTTC
CDR3: CASSLSRGGAGANVLTF

J: TRBJ2-7
size: NA
V: TRBV2
D: TRBD1
DNA: TGTGCCAGCAGTGAAACAGGGGTCTCCTACGAGCAGTACTTC
CDR3: CASSETGVSYEQYF

J: TRBJ2-7
size: NA
V: TRBV4-2
D: TRBD1
DNA: TGTGCCAGCAGCCTCACTACATTAGGACAGGGGATATACGAGCAGTACTTC
CDR3: CASSLTTLGQGIYEQYF

J: TRBJ2-2
size: NA
V: TRBV7-2
D: TRBD1
DNA: TGTGCCAGCAGCCTGACAGGGGTGGGCGGGGAGCTGTTTTTT
CDR3: CASSLTGVGGELFF

J: TRBJ2-4
size: NA
V: TRBV10-2
D: NA
DNA: TGCGCCAGCAGTGAGGCGGTTAGCCGAGTGACCAAAAACATTCAGTACTTC
CDR3: CASSEAVSRVTKNIQYF

J: TRBJ2-1
size: NA
V: TRBV20-1
D: NA
DNA: TGCAGTGCTAGTTCGGGCGGGATCACGAATGAGCAGTTCTTC
CDR3: CSASSGGITNEQFF

J: TRBJ2-1
size: NA
V: TRBV6-2/TRBV6-3
D: TRBD1
DNA: TGTGCCAGCAGTCCCCGGACAGGAGGCGATGAGCAGTTCTTC
CDR3: CASSPRTGGDEQFF

J: TRBJ1-1
size: NA
V: TRBV5-1
D: TRBD1
DNA: TGCGCCAGCAGTTTTCAGGGGGCTGACACTGAAGCTTTCTTT
CDR3: CASSFQGADTEAFF

J: TRBJ1-6
size: NA
V: TRBV29-1
D: TRBD1
DNA: TGCAGCGCCGCCGACAGGGGGGATTCACCCCTCCACTTT
CDR3: CSAADRGDSPLHF

J: TRBJ1-2
size: many
V: TRBV6-5
D: TRBD1
DNA: TGTGCCAGCAGTCGACGGACAGGCATATTGGGTGGCTACACCTTC
CDR3: CASSRRTGILGGYTF

J: TRBJ2-3
size: NA
V: TRBV5-5
D: NA
DNA: TGTGCCAGCAGCTTGCGGCAACTAAACACAGATACGCAGTATTTT
CDR3: CASSLRQLNTDTQYF

J: TRBJ2-7
size: NA
V: TRBV7-6
D: TRBD2
DNA: TGTGCCAGCAGCTTAGAGACTAGCGGGACCTACGAGCAGTACTTC
CDR3: CASSLETSGTYEQYF

J: TRBJ2-7
size: NA
V: TRBV28
D: TRBD2
DNA: TGTGCCAGCAGTTTTAACGGGAGGGCCGGAGAGCAGTACTTC
CDR3: CASSFNGRAGEQYF

J: TRBJ2-1
size: NA
V: TRBV3-1/TRBV3-2
D: TRBD2
DNA: TGTGCCAGCAGCCATATAAGGACTAGCTGGTACAATGAGCAGTTCTTC
CDR3: CASSHIRTSWYNEQFF

J: TRBJ1-6
size: NA
V: TRBV7-9
D: NA
DNA: TGTGCTACCGCGGGGAGCAATTCACCCCTCCACTTT
CDR3: CATAGSNSPLHF

J: TRBJ2-7
size: NA
V: TRBV4-2
D: TRBD2
DNA: TGTGCCAGCAGCCAAGAACCAGCGGGAGATGCCGGCGAGCAGTACTTC
CDR3: CASSQEPAGDAGEQYF

J: TRBJ2-2
size: few
V: TRBV30
D: NA
DNA: TGTGCCTGGAGTGTAAACAGGCGCACCGGGGAGCTGTTTTTT
CDR3: CAWSVNRRTGELFF

J: TRBJ2-5
size: NA
V: TRBV5-1
D: TRBD2
DNA: TGCGCCAGCAGCCCTGGACTAGCGGGGTTACAAGAGACCCAGTACTTC
CDR3: CASSPGLAGLQETQYF

J: TRBJ1-5
size: few
V: TRBV7-9
D: TRBD1
DNA: TGTGCCAGCAGCTTAGGACAGGGGGCCAGTCAGCCCCAGCATTTT
CDR3: CASSLGQGASQPQHF

J: TRBJ2-7
size: NA
V: TRBV11-2
D: NA
DNA: TGTGCCAGCAGCTTACCCAATCAGGGATCCTACGAGCAGTACTTC
CDR3: CASSLPNQGSYEQYF

J: TRBJ2-7
size: few
V: TRBV3-1/TRBV3-2
D: NA
DNA: TGTGCCAGCAGCCAGGGGGGAAGACAGTACTACGAGCAGTACTTC
CDR3: CASSQGGRQYYEQYF

J: TRBJ2-7
size: NA
V: TRBV21-1
D: NA
DNA: TGTGCCATAAAAACGGACGGGACTCTCTCCTACGAGCAGTACTTC
CDR3: CAIKTDGTLSYEQYF

J: TRBJ1-2
size: NA
V: TRBV5-1
D: NA
DNA: TGCGCCAGCAGCATCGGGTCGTACTATGGCTACACCTTC
CDR3: CASSIGSYYGYTF

J: TRBJ1-4
size: NA
V: TRBV4-1
D: NA
DNA: TGCGCCAGCAGCCTCGGCGGGGACGACAAACTGTTTTTT
CDR3: CASSLGGDDKLFF

J: TRBJ2-1
size: once
V: TRBV6-4
D: NA
DNA: TGTGCCAGCAGTGACTCGGCAGGGGAAAAAGGGGAGCAGTTCTTC
CDR3: CASSDSAGEKGEQFF

J: TRBJ1-1
size: NA
V: TRBV6-2/TRBV6-3
D: NA
DNA: TGTGCCAGCAGTCGAGAGGACACCCACACTGAAGCTTTCTTT
CDR3: CASSREDTHTEAFF

J: TRBJ1-5
size: NA
V: TRBV25-1
D: TRBD1
DNA: TGTGCCAGCAGTGAACGGGACAGCCATAGCAATCAGCCCCAGCATTTT
CDR3: CASSERDSHSNQPQHF

J: TRBJ2-3
size: NA
V: TRBV10-2
D: NA
DNA: TGCGCCAGCAGTGACCGGCGGCTACTAGCAAAGAGAGGAACAGATACGCAGTATTTT
CDR3: CASSDRRLLAKRGTDTQYF

J: TRBJ1-2
size: NA
V: TRBV5-1
D: NA
DNA: TGCGCCAGCAGCTCGGACAGACTTAACTATGGCTACACCTTC
CDR3: CASSSDRLNYGYTF

J: TRBJ2-4
size: NA
V: TRBV3-1/TRBV3-2
D: TRBD1
DNA: TGTGCCAGCAGCCACCCCAGACAGGGTTCCAAAAACATTCAGTACTTC
CDR3: CASSHPRQGSKNIQYF

J: TRBJ2-7
size: NA
V: TRBV9
D: NA
DNA: TGTGCCAGCAGCGTAGGAGGGAAAGGGGGCTACGAGCAGTACTTC
CDR3: CASSVGGKGGYEQYF

J: TRBJ2-3
size: NA
V: TRBV19
D: TRBD2
DNA: TGTGCCAGTAGTGTCCTGACTAGCGGGAGGGCCGGGGCAGATACGCAGTATTTT
CDR3: CASSVLTSGRAGADTQYF